This TCR beta chain was recovered during a study of T cells after yellow fever vaccination. The CDR3 totals 14 residues. Germline-derived CDR1 and CDR2 are MNHEY and SMNVEV (reference sequence). The V end lost 4 bases, the J end lost 4 bases, and 13 bases lay between the germline ends. TCRdb reprocessed the 5' RACE reads with MiXCR, giving one entry per CDR3 protein. Of 310,000 or so distinct CDR3 sequences listed, 6.8% are singletons. This clonotype was recorded a few times. The specimen comprised PBMCs, sampled 35 to 50 days after the first yellow fever vaccination. This receptor was identified in a man aged 18 to 30 who received the YFV17D yellow fever vaccine. The chain is built from TRBV27 and TRBJ1-2; D is undetermined. The CDR3 coding sequence is TGTGCCAGCAGTTCAAGGGTTTTTGGCTATGGCTACACCTTC. This sequence encodes CASSSRVFGYGYTF.